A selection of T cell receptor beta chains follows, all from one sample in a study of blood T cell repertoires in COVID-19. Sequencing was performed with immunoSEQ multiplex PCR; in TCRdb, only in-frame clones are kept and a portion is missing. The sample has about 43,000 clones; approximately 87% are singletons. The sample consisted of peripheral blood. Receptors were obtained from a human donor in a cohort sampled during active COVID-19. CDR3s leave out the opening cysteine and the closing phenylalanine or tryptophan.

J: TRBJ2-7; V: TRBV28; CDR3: ASSLYRAHYEQY
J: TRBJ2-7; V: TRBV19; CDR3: ASSKVAGENEQY
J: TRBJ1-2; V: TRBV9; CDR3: ASSPDTLYGYT
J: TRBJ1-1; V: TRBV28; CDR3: ASSYYTGYQAF
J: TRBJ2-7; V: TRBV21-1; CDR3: ASSKVEGNEQY
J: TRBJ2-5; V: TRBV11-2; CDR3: ASSPPGQETQY
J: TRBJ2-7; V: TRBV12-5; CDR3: ASGSSDRSYEQY
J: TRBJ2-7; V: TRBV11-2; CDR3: ASSSLAGGVYEQY
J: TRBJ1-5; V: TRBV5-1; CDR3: ASSLVPEGQPQH
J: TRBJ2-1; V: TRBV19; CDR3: ASSSPRKGLGGEQF
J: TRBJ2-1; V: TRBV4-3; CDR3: ASSQGALAGTHNEQF
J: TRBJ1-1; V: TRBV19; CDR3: ASIGTGMATEAF
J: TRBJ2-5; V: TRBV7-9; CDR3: ASSLVSSETQY
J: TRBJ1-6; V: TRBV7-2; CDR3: ASSLAWSNSPLH
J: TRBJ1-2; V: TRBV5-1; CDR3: ASSLPGGRPGKYGYT
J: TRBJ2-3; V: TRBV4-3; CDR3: ASSQDLASGGYSTDTQY
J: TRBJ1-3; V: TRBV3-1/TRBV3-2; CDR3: ASSQVGGPGNTIY
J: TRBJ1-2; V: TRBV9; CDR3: ASSVDRNYGYT
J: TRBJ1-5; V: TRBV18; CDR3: ASSPRGVNSNQPQH
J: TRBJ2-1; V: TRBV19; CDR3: ASSIPLSVAHEQF
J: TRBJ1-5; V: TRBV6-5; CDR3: ASTEGFSNQPQH
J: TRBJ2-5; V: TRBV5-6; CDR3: ASSLALQAETQY
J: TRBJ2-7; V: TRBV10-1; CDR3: ASSGPGVEQY
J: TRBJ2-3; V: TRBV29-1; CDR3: SALKVYSGHADTQY
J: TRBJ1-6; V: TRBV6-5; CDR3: ASSGGYSPLH